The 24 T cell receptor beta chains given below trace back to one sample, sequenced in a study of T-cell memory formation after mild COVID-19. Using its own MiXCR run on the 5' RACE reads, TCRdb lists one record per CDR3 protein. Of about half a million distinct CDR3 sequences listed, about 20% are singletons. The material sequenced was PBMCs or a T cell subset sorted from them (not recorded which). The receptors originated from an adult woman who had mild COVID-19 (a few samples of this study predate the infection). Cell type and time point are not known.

The CDR3 DNA sequence: TGTGCCAGCAGCCTCGAAGGAACAGCGGGAAGGGGGGAGCAGTACTTC. Protein sequence: CASSLEGTAGRGEQYF. The chain combines TRBV9 with TRBJ2-7; possible D gene TRBD2, 7 bases. Trimming took 4 bases from V and 7 from J, leaving 24 bases between them. CDR1 SGDLS and CDR2 YYNGEE come from the germline V gene. The CDR3 contains 16 residues.

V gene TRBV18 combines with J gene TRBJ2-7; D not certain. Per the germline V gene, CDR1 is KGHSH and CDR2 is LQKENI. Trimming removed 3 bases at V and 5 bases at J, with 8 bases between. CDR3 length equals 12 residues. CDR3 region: CASSPGRDEQYF. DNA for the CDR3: TGTGCCAGCTCACCCGGAAGGGACGAGCAGTACTTC.

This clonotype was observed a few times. The CDR3 protein is CSARMFGGRTDTQYF. The CDR3 DNA follows: TGCAGTGCCAGAATGTTCGGGGGCAGAACAGATACGCAGTATTTT. The genes are TRBV20-1 and TRBJ2-3; D is tentatively TRBD1 or TRBD2 (6 bases each). V was cut by 6 bases and J by 3 bases, with 19 bases left in between. The CDR3 is 15 residues long. CDR1 is DFQATT, CDR2 SNEGSKA, per germline (reference sequence).

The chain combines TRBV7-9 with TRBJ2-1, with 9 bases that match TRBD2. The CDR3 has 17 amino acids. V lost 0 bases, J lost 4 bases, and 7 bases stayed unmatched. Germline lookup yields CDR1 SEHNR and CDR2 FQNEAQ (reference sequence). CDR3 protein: CASSLATGLAGYNEQFF. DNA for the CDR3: TGTGCCAGCAGCTTAGCCACAGGCCTAGCGGGGTACAATGAGCAGTTCTTC.

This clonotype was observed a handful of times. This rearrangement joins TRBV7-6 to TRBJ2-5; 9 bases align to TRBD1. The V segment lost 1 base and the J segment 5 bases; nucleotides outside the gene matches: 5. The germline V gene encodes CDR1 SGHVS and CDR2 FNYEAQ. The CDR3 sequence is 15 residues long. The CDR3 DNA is TGTGCCAGCAGCTTAGGGACAGGGGATGGGGAGACCCAGTACTTC. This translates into CASSLGTGDGETQYF.

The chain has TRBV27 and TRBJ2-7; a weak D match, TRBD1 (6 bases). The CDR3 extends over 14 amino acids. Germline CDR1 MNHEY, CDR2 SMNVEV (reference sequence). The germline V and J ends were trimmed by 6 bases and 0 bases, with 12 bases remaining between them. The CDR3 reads CASSLDRYSYEQYF. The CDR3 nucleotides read TGTGCCAGCAGCTTAGACAGGTACTCCTACGAGCAGTACTTC.

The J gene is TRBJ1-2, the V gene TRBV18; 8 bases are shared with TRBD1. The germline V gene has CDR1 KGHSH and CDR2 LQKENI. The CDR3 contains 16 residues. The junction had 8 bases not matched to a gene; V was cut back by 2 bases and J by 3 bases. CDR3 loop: CASSPTGDRRYYGYTF. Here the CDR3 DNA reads TGTGCCAGCTCACCAACGGGGGACAGGAGATACTATGGCTACACCTTC.

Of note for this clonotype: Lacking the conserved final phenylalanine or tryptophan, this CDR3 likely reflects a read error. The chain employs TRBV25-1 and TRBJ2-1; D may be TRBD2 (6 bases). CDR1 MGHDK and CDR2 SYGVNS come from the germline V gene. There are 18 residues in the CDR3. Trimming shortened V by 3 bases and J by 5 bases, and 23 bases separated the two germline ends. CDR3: CASSELGGLISSDNEQFV. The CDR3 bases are TGTGCCAGCAGTGAGCTGGGGGGTCTAATCTCTTCGGACAATGAGCAGTTCGTC.

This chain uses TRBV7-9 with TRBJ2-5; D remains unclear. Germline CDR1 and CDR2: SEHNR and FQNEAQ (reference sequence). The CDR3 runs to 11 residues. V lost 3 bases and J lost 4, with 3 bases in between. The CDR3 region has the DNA TGTGCCAGCAGCTTTACAGAGACCCAGTACTTC. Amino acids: CASSFTETQYF.

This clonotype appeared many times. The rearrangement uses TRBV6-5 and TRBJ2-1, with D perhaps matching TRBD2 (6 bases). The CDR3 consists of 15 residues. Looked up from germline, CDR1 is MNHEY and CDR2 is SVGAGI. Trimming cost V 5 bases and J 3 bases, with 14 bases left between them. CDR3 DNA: TGTGCCAGCAGTGACGAGGGAGGTTACTACAATGAGCAGTTCTTC. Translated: CASSDEGGYYNEQFF.

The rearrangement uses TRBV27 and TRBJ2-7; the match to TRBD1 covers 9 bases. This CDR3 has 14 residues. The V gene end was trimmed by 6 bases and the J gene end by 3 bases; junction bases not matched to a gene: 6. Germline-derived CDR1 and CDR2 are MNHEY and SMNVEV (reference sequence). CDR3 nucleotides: TGTGCCAGCAGAGTCGAGACAGGGGGCTACGAGCAGTACTTC. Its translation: CASRVETGGYEQYF.

CDR3 loop: CAISVQQETQYF. In DNA form, the CDR3 reads TGTGCCATCAGTGTACAGCAAGAGACCCAGTACTTC. The V call is TRBV10-3, the J call TRBJ2-5; D is uncertain. Germline V gives CDR1 ENHRY, CDR2 SYGVKD. The V end lost 4 bases, the J end lost 2 bases, and 5 bases lay between the germline ends. CDR3 size: 12 residues.

This CDR3 is CASSTQQGTEAFF. The CDR3 DNA reads TGTGCCAGTAGTACCCAACAGGGGACTGAAGCTTTCTTT. This chain connects TRBV19 to TRBJ1-1, with 7 bases lining up with TRBD1. The trim removed 4 bases at V and 5 bases at J, leaving 4 bases unmatched. The CDR3 has 13 amino acids. Germline CDR1 and CDR2: LNHDA and SQIVND (reference sequence).

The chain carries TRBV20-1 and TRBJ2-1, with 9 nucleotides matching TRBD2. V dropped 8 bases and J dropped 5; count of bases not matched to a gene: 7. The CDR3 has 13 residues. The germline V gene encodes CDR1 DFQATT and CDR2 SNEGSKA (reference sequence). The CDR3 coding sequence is TGCAGTAAAATAGCGGGAGTCCACAATGAGCAGTTCTTC. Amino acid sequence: CSKIAGVHNEQFF.

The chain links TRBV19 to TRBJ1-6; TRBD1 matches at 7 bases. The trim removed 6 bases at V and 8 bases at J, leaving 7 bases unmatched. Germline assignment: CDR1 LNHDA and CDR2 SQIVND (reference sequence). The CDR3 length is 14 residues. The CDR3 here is CASSQGVRDSPLHF. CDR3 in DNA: TGTGCCAGTAGCCAGGGGGTTCGGGATTCACCCCTCCACTTT.

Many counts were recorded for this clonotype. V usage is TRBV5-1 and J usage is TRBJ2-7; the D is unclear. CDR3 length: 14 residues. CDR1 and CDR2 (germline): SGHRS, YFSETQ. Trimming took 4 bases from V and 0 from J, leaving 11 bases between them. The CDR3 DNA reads TGCGCCAGCAGCACGGACCTCAGCTCCTACGAGCAGTACTTC. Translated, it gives CASSTDLSSYEQYF.

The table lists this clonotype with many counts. The CDR3 sequence is CASSYSTQGRYEQYF. As DNA, the CDR3 is TGTGCCAGCAGTTACTCGACGCAGGGGAGGTACGAGCAGTACTTC. The chain has TRBV6-5 and TRBJ2-7, with D perhaps being TRBD1 or TRBD2 (6 bases each). V was shortened by 0 bases and J by 4 bases, with 13 bases between the two germline ends. CDR1 and CDR2 from the germline V gene are MNHEY and SVGAGI. The CDR3 is 15 amino acids.

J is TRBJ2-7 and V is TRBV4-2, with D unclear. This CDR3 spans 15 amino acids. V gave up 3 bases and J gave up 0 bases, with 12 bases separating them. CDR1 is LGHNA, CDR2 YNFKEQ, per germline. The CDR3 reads CASSQEIESSYEQYF. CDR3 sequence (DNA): TGTGCCAGCAGCCAGGAGATTGAGAGCTCCTACGAGCAGTACTTC.

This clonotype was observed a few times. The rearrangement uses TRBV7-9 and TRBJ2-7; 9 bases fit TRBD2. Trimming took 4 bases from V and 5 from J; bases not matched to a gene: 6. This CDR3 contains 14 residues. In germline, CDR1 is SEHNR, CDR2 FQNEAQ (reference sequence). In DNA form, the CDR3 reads TGTGCCAGCAGCTCGGCGGGAGGGCTGAACGAGCAGTACTTC. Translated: CASSSAGGLNEQYF.

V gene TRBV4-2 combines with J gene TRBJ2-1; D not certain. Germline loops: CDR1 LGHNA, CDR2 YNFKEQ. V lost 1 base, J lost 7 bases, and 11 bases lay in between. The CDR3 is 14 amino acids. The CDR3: CASSQGGSLNEQFF. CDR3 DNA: TGTGCCAGCAGCCAAGGGGGTAGTCTGAATGAGCAGTTCTTC.

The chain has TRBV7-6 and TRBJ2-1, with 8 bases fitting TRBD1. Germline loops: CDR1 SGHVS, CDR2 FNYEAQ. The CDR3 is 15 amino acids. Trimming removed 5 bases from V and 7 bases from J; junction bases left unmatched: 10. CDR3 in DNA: TGTGCCAGCAGCCAAGACGCAGGGGGCTATAATGAGCAGTTCTTC. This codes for CASSQDAGGYNEQFF.

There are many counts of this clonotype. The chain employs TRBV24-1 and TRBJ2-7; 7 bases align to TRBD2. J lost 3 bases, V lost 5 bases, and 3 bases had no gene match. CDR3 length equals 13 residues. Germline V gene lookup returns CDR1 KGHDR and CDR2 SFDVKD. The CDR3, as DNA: TGTGCCACCAGTGCGGGGGGTTACTACGAGCAGTACTTC. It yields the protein CATSAGGYYEQYF.

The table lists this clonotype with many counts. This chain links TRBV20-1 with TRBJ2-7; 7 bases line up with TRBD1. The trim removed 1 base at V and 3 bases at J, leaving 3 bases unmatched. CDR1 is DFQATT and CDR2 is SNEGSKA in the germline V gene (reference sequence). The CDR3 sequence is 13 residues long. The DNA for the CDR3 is TGCAGTGCTAGAGGCACAGGGGACTACGAGCAGTACTTC. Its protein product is CSARGTGDYEQYF.

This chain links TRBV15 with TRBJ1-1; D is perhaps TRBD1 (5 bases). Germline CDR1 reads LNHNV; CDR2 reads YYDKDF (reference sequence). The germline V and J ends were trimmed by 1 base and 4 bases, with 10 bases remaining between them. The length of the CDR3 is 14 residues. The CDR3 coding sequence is TGTGCCACCAGCAGAGCCCCCGGGGGCACTGAAGCTTTCTTT. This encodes CATSRAPGGTEAFF.